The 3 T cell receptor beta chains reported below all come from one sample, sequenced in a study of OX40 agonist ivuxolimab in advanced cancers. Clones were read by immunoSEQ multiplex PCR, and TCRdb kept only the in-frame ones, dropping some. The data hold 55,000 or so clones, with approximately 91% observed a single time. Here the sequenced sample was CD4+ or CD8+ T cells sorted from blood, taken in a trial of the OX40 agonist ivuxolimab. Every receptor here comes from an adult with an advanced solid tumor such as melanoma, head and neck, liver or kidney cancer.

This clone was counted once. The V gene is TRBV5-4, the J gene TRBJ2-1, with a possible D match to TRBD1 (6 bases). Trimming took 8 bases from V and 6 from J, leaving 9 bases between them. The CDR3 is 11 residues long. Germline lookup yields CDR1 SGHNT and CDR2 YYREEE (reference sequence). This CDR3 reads CARIQGNEQFF. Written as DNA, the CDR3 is TGTGCCAGAATACAGGGCAATGAGCAGTTCTTC.

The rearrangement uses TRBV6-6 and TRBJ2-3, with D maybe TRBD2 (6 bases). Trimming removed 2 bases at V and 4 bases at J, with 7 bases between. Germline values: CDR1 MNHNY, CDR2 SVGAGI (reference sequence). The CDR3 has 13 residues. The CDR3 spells CASSYGTADTQYF. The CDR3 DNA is TGTGCCAGCAGTTACGGGACTGCAGATACGCAGTATTTT.

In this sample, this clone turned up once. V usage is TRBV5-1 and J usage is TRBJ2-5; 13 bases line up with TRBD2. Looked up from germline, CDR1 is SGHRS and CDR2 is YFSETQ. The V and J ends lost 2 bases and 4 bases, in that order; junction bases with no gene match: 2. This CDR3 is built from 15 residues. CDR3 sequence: CASSLGLAGAETQYF. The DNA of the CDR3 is TGCGCCAGCAGCTTAGGACTAGCGGGAGCAGAGACCCAGTACTTC. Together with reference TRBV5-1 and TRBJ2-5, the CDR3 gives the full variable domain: KAGVTQTPRYLIKTRGQQVTLSCSPISGHRSVSWYQQTPGQGLQFLFEYFSETQRNKGNFPGRFSGRQFSNSRSEMNVSTLELGDSALYLCASSLGLAGAETQYFGPGTRLLVL.